The clone carrying this T cell receptor beta chain came up many times. Its antigen is not identified. These data are taken from a study of T cells in Graves' hyperthyroidism and ophthalmopathy. Study summary: Peripheral blood draws took place at initial diagnosis, ahead of any treatment. The study's findings and limits: Ophthalmopathy was told apart from stable hyperthyroidism by a 13 V-J model.

V lost 3 bases and J 4 bases, leaving 9 bases between the germline ends. CDR1 MDHEN and CDR2 SYDVKM come from the germline V gene. The CDR3 spans 13 residues. Ophthalmopathy cases scored 3 or more on the Clinical Activity Score and 4 or more on NOSPECS grade, with duration below 3 months. From more than 8 ml of fresh peripheral blood, PBMCs were isolated. Researchers took RNA transcripts and amplified the TCR beta CDR3 regions from them. HTBI primers were the set used in a first-round RT-PCR of the TCR CDR3. Each CDR3 protein gets one entry after TCRdb re-called the multiplex PCR reads with MiXCR. There are more than 350,000 distinct CDR3 sequences in the sample; nearly 15% occur only once, and roughly 19% lies in the top ten.

The sequenced sample was blood. This clonotype was obtained from a woman in her fifties or sixties with Graves' ophthalmopathy. The chain employs TRBV28 and TRBJ1-2; D remains unclear. This CDR3 is CASSLGIRYGYTF. CDR3 DNA sequence: TGTGCCAGCAGTTTGGGCATTCGCTATGGCTACACCTTC.